This TCR beta chain was obtained from a study of technical replicates of blood from a few donors. The assay was immunoSEQ multiplex PCR, and TCRdb's table has in-frame clones only and misses some. The sample includes some 60,000 clones, 90% to 95% of them seen just once. Germline V gene lookup returns CDR1 SGHVS and CDR2 FQNEAQ. The V and J ends lost 3 bases and 1 base, in that order; junction bases with no gene match: 5. The CDR3 covers 16 residues. A single count supports this clone. The sample consisted of PBMCs. V gene TRBV7-8 combines with J gene TRBJ2-2; 7 bases are shared with TRBD2. This clonotype was sampled from a human donor in good health. Some clones in this sample may be carry-over from other donors' samples. CDR3 amino acids: CASSFLKRGNTGELFF. CDR3 sequence (DNA): TGTGCCAGCAGCTTTTTGAAGCGGGGGAACACCGGGGAGCTGTTTTTT.